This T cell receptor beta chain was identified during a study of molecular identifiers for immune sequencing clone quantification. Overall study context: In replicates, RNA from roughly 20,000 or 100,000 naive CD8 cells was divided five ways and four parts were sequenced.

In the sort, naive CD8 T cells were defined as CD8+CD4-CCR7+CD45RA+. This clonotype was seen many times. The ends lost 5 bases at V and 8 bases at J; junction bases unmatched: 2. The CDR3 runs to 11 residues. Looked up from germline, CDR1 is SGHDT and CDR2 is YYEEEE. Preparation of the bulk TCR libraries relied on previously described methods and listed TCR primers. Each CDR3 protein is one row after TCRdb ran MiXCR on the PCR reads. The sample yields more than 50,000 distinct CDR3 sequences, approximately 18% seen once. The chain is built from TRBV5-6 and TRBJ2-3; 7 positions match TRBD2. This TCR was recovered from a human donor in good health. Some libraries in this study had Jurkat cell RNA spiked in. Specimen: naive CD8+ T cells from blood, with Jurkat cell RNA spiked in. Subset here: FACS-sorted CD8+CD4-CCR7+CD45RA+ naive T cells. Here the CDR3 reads CASSTGGTQYF. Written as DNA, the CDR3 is TGTGCCAGCAGTACGGGAGGTACGCAGTATTTT.